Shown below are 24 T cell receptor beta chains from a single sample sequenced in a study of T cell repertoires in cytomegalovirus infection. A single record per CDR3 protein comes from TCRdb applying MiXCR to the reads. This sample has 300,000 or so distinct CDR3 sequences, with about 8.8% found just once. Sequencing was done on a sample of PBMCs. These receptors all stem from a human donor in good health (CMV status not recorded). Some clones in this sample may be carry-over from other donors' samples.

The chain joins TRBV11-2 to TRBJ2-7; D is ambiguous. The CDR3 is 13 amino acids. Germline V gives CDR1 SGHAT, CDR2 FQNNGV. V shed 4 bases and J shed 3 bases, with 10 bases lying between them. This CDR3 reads CASSSRRNYEQYV. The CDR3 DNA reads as TGTGCCAGCAGCTCCCGACGGAACTACGAGCAGTACGTC.

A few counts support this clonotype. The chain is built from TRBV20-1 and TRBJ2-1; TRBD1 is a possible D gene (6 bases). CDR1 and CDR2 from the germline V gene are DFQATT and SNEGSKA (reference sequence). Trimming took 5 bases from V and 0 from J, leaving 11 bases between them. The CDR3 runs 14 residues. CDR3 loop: CSAGDTSSYNEQFF. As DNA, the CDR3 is TGCAGTGCTGGGGACACCTCCTCCTACAATGAGCAGTTCTTC.

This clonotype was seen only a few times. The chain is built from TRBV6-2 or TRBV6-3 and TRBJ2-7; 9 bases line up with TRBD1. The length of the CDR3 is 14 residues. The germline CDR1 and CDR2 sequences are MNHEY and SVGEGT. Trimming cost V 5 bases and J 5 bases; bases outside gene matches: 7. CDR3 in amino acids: CASSPGTGSDEQYV. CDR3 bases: TGTGCCAGCAGTCCCGGGACAGGGAGCGACGAGCAGTACGTC.

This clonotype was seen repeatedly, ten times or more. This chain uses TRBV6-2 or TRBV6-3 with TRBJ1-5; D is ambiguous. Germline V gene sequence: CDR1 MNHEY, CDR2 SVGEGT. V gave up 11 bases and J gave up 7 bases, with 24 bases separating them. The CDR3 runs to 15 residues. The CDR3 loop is CAATPSIGSKQPQHF. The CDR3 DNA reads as TGTGCCGCCACCCCTTCCATTGGCAGTAAGCAGCCCCAGCATTTT.

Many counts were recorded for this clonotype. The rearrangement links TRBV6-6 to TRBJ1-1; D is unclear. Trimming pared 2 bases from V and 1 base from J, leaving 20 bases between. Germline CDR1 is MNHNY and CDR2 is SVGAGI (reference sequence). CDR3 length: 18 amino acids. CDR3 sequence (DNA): TGTGCCAGCAGTTACAATGTCTGGGATCCTCGGGGGAACACTGAAGCTTTCTTT. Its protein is CASSYNVWDPRGNTEAFF.

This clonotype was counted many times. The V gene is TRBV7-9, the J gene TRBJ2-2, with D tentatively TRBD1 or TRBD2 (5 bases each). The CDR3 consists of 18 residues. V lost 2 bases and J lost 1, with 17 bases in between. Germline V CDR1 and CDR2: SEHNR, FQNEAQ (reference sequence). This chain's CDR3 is CASSLPWGRTQNTGELFF. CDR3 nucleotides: TGTGCCAGCAGCTTACCATGGGGCCGGACTCAGAACACCGGGGAGCTGTTTTTT.

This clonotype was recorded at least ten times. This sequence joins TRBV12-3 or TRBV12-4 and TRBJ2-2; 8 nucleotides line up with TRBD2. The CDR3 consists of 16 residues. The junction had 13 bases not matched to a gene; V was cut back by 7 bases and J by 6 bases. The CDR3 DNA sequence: TGTGCCAGCAACGTCCCGGGACTAGGAGTGTCCGGGGAGCTGTTTTTT. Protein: CASNVPGLGVSGELFF.

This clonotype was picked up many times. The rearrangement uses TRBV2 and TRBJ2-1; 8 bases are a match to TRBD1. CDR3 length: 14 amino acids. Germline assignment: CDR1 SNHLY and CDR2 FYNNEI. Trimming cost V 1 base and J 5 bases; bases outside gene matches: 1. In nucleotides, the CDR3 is TGTGCCAGCAGTGAAGGGACAGGGAACAATGAGCAGTTCTTC. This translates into CASSEGTGNNEQFF. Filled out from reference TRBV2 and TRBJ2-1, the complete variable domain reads EPEVTQTPSHQVTQMGQEVILRCVPISNHLYFYWYRQILGQKVEFLVSFYNNEISEKSEIFDDQFSVERPDGSNFTLKIRSTKLEDSAMYFCASSEGTGNNEQFFGPGTRLTVL.

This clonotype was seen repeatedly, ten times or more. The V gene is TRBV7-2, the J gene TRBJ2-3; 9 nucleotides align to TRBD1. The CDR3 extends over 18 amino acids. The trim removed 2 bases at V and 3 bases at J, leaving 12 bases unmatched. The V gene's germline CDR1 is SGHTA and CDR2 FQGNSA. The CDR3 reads CASSLRTGARGSTDTQYF. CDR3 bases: TGTGCCAGCAGCTTAAGGACAGGGGCGCGGGGTTCTACAGATACGCAGTATTTT.

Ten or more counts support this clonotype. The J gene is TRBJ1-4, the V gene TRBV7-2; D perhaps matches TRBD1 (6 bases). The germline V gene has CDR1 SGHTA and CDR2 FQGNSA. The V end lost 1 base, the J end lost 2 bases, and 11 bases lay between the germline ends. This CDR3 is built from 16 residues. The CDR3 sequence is CASSLGGARTNEKLFF. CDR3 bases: TGTGCCAGCAGCTTAGGGGGGGCGCGGACTAATGAAAAACTGTTTTTT.

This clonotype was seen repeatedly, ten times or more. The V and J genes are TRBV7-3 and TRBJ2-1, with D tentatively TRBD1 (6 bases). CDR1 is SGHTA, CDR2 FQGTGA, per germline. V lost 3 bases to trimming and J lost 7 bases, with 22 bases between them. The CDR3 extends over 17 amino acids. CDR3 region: CASSLGHLWKGMNEQFF. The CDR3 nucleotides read TGTGCCAGCAGCTTGGGACACCTATGGAAGGGTATGAATGAGCAGTTCTTC.

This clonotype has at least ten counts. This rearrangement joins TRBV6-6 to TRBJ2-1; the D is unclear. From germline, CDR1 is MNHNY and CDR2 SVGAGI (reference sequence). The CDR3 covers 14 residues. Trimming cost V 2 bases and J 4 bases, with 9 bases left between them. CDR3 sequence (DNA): TGTGCCAGCAGTTACCCCCACAGATACAATGAGCAGTTCTTC. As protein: CASSYPHRYNEQFF.

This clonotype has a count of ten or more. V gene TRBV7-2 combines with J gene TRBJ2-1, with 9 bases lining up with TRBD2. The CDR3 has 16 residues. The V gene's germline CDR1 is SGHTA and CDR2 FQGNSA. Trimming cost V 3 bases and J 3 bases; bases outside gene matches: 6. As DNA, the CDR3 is TGTGCCAGCAGCTTTGCCAGCGGGGGGTACTACAATGAGCAGTTCTTC. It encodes CASSFASGGYYNEQFF.

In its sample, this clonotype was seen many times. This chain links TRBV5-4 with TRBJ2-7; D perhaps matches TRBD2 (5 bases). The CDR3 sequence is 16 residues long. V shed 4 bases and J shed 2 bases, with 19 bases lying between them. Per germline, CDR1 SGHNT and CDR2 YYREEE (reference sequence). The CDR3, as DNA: TGTGCCAGCAGCCCCTCGACCCGGGGAGACACCTACGAGCAGTACGTC. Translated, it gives CASSPSTRGDTYEQYV.

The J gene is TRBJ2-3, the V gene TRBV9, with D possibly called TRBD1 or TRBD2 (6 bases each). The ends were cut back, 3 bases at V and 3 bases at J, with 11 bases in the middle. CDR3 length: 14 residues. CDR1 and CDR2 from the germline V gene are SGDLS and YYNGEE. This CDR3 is CASSGGARTDTQYF. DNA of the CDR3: TGTGCCAGCAGCGGGGGGGCCCGGACAGATACGCAGTATTTT.

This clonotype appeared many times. The CDR3 here is CSARDGDTYYLNYGYTF. The CDR3 bases are TGCAGTGCTAGGGACGGGGACACCTACTACCTTAACTATGGCTACACCTTC. The chain recombines TRBV20-1 with TRBJ1-2, with D tentatively TRBD1 (6 bases). This CDR3 is 17 amino acids long. V lost 3 bases, J lost 1 base, and 21 bases lay in between. Per the germline V gene, CDR1 is DFQATT and CDR2 is SNEGSKA (reference sequence).

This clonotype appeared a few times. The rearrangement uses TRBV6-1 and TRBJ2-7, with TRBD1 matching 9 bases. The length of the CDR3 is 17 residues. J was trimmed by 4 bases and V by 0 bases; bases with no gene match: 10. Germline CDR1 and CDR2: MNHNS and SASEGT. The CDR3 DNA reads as TGTGCCAGCAGTGAAGCGCCCGGGGGGACAGGGATTTACGAGCAGTACTTC. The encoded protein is CASSEAPGGTGIYEQYF.

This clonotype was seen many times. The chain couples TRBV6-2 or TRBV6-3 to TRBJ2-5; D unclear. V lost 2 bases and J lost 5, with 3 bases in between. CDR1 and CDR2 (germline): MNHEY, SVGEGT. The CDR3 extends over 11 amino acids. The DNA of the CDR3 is TGTGCCAGCAGTTACACGGAGACCCAGTACTTC. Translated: CASSYTETQYF.

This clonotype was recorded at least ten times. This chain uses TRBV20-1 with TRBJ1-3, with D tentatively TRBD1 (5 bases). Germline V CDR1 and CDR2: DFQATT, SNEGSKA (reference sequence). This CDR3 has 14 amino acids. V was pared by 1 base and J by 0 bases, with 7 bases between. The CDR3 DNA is TGCAGTGCTAGAGTGAGGGGCTCTGGAAACACCATATATTTT. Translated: CSARVRGSGNTIYF.

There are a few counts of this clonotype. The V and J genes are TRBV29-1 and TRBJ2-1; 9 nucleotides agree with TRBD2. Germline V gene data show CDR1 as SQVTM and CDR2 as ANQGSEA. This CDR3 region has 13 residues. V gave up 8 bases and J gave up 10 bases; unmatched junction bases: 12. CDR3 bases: TGCAGCCCGGGCCTAAGCGGGGGGAACGAGCAGTTCTTC. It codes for CSPGLSGGNEQFF.

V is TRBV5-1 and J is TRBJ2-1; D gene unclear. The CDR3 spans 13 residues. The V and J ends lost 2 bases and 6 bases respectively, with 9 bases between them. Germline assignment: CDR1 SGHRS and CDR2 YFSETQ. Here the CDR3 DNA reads TGCGCCAGCAGCTTAAAACTCCCCAATGAGCAGTTCTTC. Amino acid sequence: CASSLKLPNEQFF.

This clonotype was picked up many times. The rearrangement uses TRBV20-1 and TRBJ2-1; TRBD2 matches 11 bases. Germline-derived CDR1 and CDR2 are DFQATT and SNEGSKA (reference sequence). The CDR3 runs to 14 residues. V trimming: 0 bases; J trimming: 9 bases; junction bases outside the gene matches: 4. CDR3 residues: CSARETSGVGEQFF. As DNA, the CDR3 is TGCAGTGCTAGAGAGACTAGCGGGGTGGGTGAGCAGTTCTTC.

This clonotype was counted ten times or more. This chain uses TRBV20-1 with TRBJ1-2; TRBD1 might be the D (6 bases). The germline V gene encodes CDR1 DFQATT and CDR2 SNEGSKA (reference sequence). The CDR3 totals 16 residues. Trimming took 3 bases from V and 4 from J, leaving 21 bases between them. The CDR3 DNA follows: TGCAGTGCTAGGTCGCCAGGGGCACGCCCGTCCTATGGCTACACCTTC. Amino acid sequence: CSARSPGARPSYGYTF.

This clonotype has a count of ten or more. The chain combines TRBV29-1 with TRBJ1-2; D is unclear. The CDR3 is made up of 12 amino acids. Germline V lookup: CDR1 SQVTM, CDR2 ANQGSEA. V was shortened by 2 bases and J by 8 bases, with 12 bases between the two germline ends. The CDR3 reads CSVESGIYGYTF. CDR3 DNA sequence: TGCAGCGTTGAATCGGGGATTTACGGCTACACCTTC.